The rows below give T cell receptor beta chains drawn from one sample of a study of long-term antiretroviral therapy in people with HIV. Profiled with immunoSEQ multiplex PCR; TCRdb holds only in-frame clones, not every one. In the table there are tens of thousands of clones, around 80% of which are singletons. Sequences were derived from unsorted PBMCs, sampled 3.1 years after starting antiretroviral therapy. These receptor sequences come from a woman in her forties or fifties with HIV. Both conserved end residues are part of each CDR3. A D gene is named only where the DNA matches it firmly. Clone size is stated in some rows and not others, as once, few, many or a class when expanded.

TRBD1,TRBJ1-5,.,TRBV30,CAWSASGTGTQPQHF,TGTGCCTGGAGTGCCTCCGGGACAGGGACCCAGCCCCAGCATTTT
.,TRBJ1-1,once,TRBV2,CASSESRGASTEAFF,TGTGCCAGCAGTGAATCCCGCGGGGCGTCCACTGAAGCTTTCTTT
.,TRBJ1-1,.,TRBV11-2,CASSWQGFGNTEAFF,TGTGCCAGCAGCTGGCAGGGATTCGGGAACACTGAAGCTTTCTTT
.,TRBJ1-4,.,TRBV30,CAWSRSGDVRLFF,TGTGCCTGGAGTAGGTCAGGAGATGTTAGACTGTTTTTT
.,TRBJ1-6,.,TRBV25-1,CASWEETKLSYNSPLHF,TGTGCCAGCTGGGAGGAGACAAAACTCTCCTATAATTCACCCCTCCACTTT
TRBD1,TRBJ1-4,.,TRBV4-1,CASSQASNRGANEKLFF,TGCGCCAGCAGCCAAGCCTCGAACAGGGGAGCTAATGAAAAACTGTTTTTT
.,TRBJ2-5,.,TRBV9,CASSPRLGGYETQYF,TGTGCCAGCAGCCCACGACTTGGAGGGTACGAGACCCAGTACTTC
.,TRBJ1-4,once,TRBV5-6,CASSDGTAVTNEKLFF,TGTGCCAGCAGCGACGGGACCGCAGTCACTAATGAAAAACTGTTTTTT
.,TRBJ2-1,.,TRBV19,CASSETNYNEQFF,TGTGCCAGTAGTGAGACAAACTACAATGAGCAGTTCTTC
.,TRBJ2-1,.,TRBV7-3,CASSLIDLSAVGSSYNEQFF,TGTGCCAGCAGCTTAATAGACCTATCTGCGGTGGGGAGCTCCTACAATGAGCAGTTCTTC
TRBD2,TRBJ2-7,.,TRBV5-4,CASSLAGGGDSEQYF,TGTGCCAGCAGCTTGGCTGGCGGGGGGGACTCCGAGCAGTACTTC
TRBD1,TRBJ1-2,.,TRBV15,CATSRRDRGNYGYTF,TGTGCCACCAGCAGACGGGACAGGGGAAACTATGGCTACACCTTC
TRBD1,TRBJ2-7,.,TRBV11-3,CASSFGTGPYEQYF,TGTGCCAGCAGCTTCGGGACAGGGCCCTACGAGCAGTACTTC
.,TRBJ1-5,.,TRBV5-1,CASSLFVGNQPQHF,TGCGCCAGCAGCTTGTTCGTAGGCAATCAGCCCCAGCATTTT
TRBD1,TRBJ1-5,once,TRBV29-1,CSVVPQGGNQPQHF,TGCAGCGTTGTACCCCAGGGGGGTAATCAGCCCCAGCATTTT
.,TRBJ2-2,few,TRBV10-3,CAISESNTGELFF,TGTGCCATCAGTGAGTCGAACACCGGGGAGCTGTTTTTT
TRBD1,TRBJ1-2,.,TRBV28,CASIPTIGRGHYGYTF,TGTGCCAGCATCCCCACCATCGGCAGGGGGCATTATGGCTACACCTTC
.,TRBJ2-3,.,TRBV7-3,CASSLTAGGSPGTDTQYF,TGTGCCAGCAGCTTAACCGCGGGCGGATCACCTGGCACAGATACGCAGTATTTT
.,TRBJ2-1,few,TRBV2,CASVPGLAWFF,TGTGCCAGCGTCCCGGGGCTAGCGTGGTTCTTC
.,TRBJ2-2,.,TRBV15,CATSRVYTGELFF,TGTGCCACCAGCAGAGTTTACACCGGGGAGCTGTTTTTT
.,TRBJ1-1,.,TRBV4-1,CASSQPTGPLNTEAFF,TGCGCCAGCAGCCAGCCCACAGGGCCTTTGAACACTGAAGCTTTCTTT
.,TRBJ2-2,once,TRBV5-5,CASSLLGSNTGELFF,TGTGCCAGCAGCTTGTTGGGGTCGAACACCGGGGAGCTGTTTTTT
.,TRBJ2-1,.,TRBV10-3,CAISQVGPYNEQFF,TGTGCCATCAGCCAGGTGGGCCCCTACAATGAGCAGTTCTTC
.,TRBJ1-4,once,TRBV30,CAWNGGGEKLFF,TGTGCCTGGAACGGGGGTGGGGAAAAACTGTTTTTT
TRBD1,TRBJ2-7,.,TRBV19,CASRPARDRVYEQYF,TGTGCCAGTAGACCCGCCCGGGACAGGGTCTACGAGCAGTACTTC
.,TRBJ2-5,.,TRBV20-1,CSAVLRETQYF,TGCAGTGCTGTCCTAAGAGAGACCCAGTACTTC
.,TRBJ2-3,.,TRBV30,CAWSVSQGLADTQYF,TGTGCCTGGAGTGTAAGTCAGGGTCTAGCGGATACGCAGTATTTT
TRBD2,TRBJ2-1,.,TRBV10-2,CASRGYRGVYNEQFF,TGCGCCAGCAGGGGATACCGGGGGGTCTACAATGAGCAGTTCTTC
TRBD1,TRBJ1-1,.,TRBV7-8,CASSPRDREAFF,TGTGCCAGCAGCCCGAGGGACAGGGAAGCTTTCTTT
.,TRBJ1-1,.,TRBV7-8,CASWEGVGRRNTEAFF,TGTGCCAGCTGGGAGGGGGTAGGGCGGCGGAACACTGAAGCTTTCTTT
TRBD1,TRBJ2-7,.,TRBV30,CAWSVLGTGPYEQYF,TGTGCCTGGAGTGTATTAGGGACAGGGCCCTACGAGCAGTACTTC
.,TRBJ1-2,once,TRBV5-1,CASRLSLSSYYGYTF,TGCGCCAGCAGATTATCTCTCTCTTCCTACTATGGCTACACCTTC
.,TRBJ1-2,.,TRBV19,CASSPLLRQGYTF,TGTGCCAGTAGTCCTCTGCTCCGGCAAGGCTACACCTTC
.,TRBJ2-6,few,TRBV9,CASSGESISGANVLTF,TGTGCCAGCAGCGGGGAGAGTATCTCTGGGGCCAACGTCCTGACTTTC
.,TRBJ2-5,.,TRBV6-5,CASSRRKETQYF,TGTGCCAGCAGCCGCCGAAAAGAGACCCAGTACTTC
TRBD1,TRBJ1-1,.,TRBV30,CAWSSTGGTEAFF,TGTGCCTGGAGTTCTACAGGGGGCACTGAAGCTTTCTTT
.,TRBJ2-3,once,TRBV7-3,CASSLTLLSSDTQYF,TGTGCCAGCAGCTTAACCCTCCTATCATCAGATACGCAGTATTTT
TRBD2,TRBJ2-5,.,TRBV5-1,CASSYGTGGQETQYF,TGCGCCAGCAGCTATGGGACGGGGGGCCAAGAGACCCAGTACTTC